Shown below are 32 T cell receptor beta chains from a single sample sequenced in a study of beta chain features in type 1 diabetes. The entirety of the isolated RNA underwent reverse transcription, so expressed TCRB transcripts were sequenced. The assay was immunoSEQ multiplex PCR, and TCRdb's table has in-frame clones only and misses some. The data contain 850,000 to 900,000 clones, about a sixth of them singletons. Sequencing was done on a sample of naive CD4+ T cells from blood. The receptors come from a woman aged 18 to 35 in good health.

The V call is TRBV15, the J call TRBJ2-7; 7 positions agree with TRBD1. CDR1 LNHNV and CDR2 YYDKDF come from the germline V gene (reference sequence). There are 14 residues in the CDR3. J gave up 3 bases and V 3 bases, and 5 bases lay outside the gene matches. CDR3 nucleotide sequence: TGTGCCACCAGCAGGCCGGGACAGAGCTACGAGCAGTACTTC. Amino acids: CATSRPGQSYEQYF. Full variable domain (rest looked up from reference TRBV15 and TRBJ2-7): DAMVIQNPRYQVTQFGKPVTLSCSQTLNHNVMYWYQQKSSQAPKLLFHYYDKDFNNEADTPDNFQSRRPNTSFCFLDIRSPGLGDTAMYLCATSRPGQSYEQYFGPGTRLTVT.

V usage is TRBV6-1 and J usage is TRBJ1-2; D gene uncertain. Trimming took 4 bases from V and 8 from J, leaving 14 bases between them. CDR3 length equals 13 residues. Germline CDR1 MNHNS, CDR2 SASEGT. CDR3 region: CASSGLRQAGYTF. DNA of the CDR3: TGTGCCAGCAGTGGACTTCGGCAGGCAGGCTACACCTTC.

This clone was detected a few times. In nucleotides, the CDR3 is TGTGCCAGCAGCTTGAGCCGGGCGAGGGCGAACACTGAAGCTTTCTTT. Amino acid sequence: CASSLSRARANTEAFF. The chain has TRBV5-4 and TRBJ1-1; no definite D call. CDR3 length: 16 residues. Per the germline V gene, CDR1 is SGHNT and CDR2 is YYREEE (reference sequence). Trimming took 1 base from V and 1 from J, leaving 14 bases between them.

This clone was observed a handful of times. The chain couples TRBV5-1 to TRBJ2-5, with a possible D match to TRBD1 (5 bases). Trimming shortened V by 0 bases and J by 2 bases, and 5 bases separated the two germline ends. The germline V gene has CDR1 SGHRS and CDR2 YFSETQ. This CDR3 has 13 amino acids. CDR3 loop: CASSLDRQETQYF. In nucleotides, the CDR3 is TGCGCCAGCAGCTTGGACAGGCAAGAGACCCAGTACTTC.

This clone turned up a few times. The DNA of the CDR3 is TGTGCCAGCAGTTTGGGACGGGGGGCCAAAAACATTCAGTACTTC. This sequence encodes CASSLGRGAKNIQYF. The rearrangement joins TRBV28 to TRBJ2-4; tentatively, D is TRBD2 (6 bases). The V gene lost 3 bases and the J gene lost 1 base, with 10 bases spanning the gap. Germline CDR1 MDHEN, CDR2 SYDVKM. The CDR3 contains 15 residues.

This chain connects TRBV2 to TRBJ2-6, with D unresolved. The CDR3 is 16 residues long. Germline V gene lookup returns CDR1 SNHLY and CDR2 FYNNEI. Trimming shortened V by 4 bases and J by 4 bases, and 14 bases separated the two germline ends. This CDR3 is CASSGPVRSGANVLTF. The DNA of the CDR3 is TGTGCCAGCAGTGGACCCGTACGATCCGGGGCCAACGTCCTGACTTTC.

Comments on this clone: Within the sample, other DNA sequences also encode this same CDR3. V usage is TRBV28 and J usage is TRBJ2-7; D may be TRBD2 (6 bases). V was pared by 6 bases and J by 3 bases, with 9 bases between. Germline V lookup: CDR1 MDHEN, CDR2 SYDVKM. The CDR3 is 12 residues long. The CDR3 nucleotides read TGTGCCAGCAGGACCGGGGGCTACGAGCAGTACTTC. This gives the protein CASRTGGYEQYF.

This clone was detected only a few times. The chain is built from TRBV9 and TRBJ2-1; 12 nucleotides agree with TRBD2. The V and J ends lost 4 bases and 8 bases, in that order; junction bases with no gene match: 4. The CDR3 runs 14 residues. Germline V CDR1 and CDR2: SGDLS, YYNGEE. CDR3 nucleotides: TGTGCCAGCAGCCTAGCGGGAGGGTTCTATGAGCAGTTCTTC. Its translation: CASSLAGGFYEQFF.

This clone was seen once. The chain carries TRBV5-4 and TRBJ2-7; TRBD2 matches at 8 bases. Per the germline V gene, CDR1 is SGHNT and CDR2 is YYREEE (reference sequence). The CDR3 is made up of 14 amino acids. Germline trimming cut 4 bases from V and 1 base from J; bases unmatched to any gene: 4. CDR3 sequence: CASSRSGTSYEQYF. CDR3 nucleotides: TGTGCCAGCAGCCGTAGCGGGACTTCCTACGAGCAGTACTTC. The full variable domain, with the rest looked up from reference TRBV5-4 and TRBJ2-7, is ETGVTQSPTHLIKTRGQQVTLRCSSQSGHNTVSWYQQALGQGPQFIFQYYREEENGRGNFPPRFSGLQFPNYSSELNVNALELDDSALYLCASSRSGTSYEQYFGPGTRLTVT.

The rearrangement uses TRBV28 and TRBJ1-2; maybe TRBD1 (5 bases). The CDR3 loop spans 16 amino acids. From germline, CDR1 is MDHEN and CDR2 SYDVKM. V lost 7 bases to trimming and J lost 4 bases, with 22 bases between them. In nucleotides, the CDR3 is TGTGCCAGCACCCTTTCCACGGGTCGGGGCTTCTATGGCTACACCTTC. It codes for CASTLSTGRGFYGYTF.

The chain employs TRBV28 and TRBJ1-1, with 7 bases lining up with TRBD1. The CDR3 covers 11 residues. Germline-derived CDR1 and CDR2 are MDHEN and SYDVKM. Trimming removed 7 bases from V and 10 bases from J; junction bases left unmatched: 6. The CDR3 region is CASKITGVAFF. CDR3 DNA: TGTGCCAGCAAGATCACAGGGGTAGCTTTCTTT.

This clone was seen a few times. The CDR3, as DNA: TGCAGCGTTGAATTTGACTTCAACACTGAAGCTTTCTTT. It codes for CSVEFDFNTEAFF. The chain employs TRBV29-1 and TRBJ1-1, with unresolved D. The CDR3 runs 13 residues. CDR1 and CDR2 (germline): SQVTM, ANQGSEA. V lost 2 bases and J 2 bases, leaving 9 bases between the germline ends.

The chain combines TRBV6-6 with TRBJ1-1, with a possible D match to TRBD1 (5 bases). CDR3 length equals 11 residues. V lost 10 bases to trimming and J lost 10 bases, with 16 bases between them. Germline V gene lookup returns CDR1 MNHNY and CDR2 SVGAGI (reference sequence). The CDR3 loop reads CATLGTGRAFF. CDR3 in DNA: TGTGCCACCCTCGGGACGGGGCGAGCTTTCTTT.

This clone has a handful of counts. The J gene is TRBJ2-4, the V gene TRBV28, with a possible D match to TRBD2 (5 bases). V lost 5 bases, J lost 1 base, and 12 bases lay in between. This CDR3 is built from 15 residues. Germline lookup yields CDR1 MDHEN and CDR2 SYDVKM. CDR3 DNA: TGTGCCAGCAGTGTACTGTCGGGGGCCAAAAACATTCAGTACTTC. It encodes CASSVLSGAKNIQYF.

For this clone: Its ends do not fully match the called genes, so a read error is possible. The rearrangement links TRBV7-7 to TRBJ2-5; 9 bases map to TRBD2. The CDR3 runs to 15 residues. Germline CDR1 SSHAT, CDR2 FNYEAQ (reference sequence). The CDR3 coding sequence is TGTGCTAGCAGCACGCTAGCGGGATTTCAAGAGACCCAGTACTTC. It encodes CASSTLAGFQETQYF.

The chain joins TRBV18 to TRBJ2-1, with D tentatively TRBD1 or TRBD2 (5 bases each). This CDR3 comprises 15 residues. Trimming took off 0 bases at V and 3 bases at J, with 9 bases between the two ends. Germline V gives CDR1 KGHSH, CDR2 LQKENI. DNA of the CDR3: TGTGCCAGCTCACCACCGGGACCGAACTACAATGAGCAGTTCTTC. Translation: CASSPPGPNYNEQFF. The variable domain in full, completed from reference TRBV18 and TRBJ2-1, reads NAGVMQNPRHLVRRRGQEARLRCSPMKGHSHVYWYRQLPEEGLKFMVYLQKENIIDESGMPKERFSAEFPKEGPSILRIQQVVRGDSAAYFCASSPPGPNYNEQFFGPGTRLTVL.

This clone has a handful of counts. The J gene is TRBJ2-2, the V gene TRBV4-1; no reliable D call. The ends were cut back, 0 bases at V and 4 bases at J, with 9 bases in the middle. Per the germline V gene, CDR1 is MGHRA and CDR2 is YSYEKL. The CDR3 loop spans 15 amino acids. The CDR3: CASSQEPVGTGELFF. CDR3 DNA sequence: TGCGCCAGCAGCCAAGAACCTGTCGGCACCGGGGAGCTGTTTTTT.

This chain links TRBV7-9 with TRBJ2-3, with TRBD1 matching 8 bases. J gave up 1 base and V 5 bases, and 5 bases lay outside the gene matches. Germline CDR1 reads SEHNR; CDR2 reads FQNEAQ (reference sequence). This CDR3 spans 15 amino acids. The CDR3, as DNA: TGTGCCAGCAGCGGAGGACAGGGAGGCACAGATACGCAGTATTTT. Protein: CASSGGQGGTDTQYF.

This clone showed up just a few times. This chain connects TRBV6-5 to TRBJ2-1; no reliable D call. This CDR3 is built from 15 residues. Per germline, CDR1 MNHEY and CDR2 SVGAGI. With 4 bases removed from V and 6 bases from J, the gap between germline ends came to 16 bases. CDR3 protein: CASSWGARRSNEQFF. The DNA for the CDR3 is TGTGCCAGCAGTTGGGGTGCTAGAAGAAGCAATGAGCAGTTCTTC.

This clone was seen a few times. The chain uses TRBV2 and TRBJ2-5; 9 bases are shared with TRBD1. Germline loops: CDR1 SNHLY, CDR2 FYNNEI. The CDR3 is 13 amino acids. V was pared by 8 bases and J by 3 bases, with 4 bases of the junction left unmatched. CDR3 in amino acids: CASSWDREETQYF. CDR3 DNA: TGTGCCAGCTCGTGGGACAGGGAAGAGACCCAGTACTTC.

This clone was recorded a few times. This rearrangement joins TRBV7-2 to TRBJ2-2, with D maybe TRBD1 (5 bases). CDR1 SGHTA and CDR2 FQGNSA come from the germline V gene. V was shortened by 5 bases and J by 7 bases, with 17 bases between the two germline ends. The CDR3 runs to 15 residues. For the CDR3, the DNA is TGTGCCAGCAGCCCACCTCGCGGACACGGCGGGGAGCTGTTTTTT. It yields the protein CASSPPRGHGGELFF. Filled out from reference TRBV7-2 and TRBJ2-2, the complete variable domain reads GAGVSQSPSNKVTEKGKDVELRCDPISGHTALYWYRQSLGQGLEFLIYFQGNSAPDKSGLPSDRFSAERTGGSVSTLTIQRTQQEDSAVYLCASSPPRGHGGELFFGEGSRLTVL.

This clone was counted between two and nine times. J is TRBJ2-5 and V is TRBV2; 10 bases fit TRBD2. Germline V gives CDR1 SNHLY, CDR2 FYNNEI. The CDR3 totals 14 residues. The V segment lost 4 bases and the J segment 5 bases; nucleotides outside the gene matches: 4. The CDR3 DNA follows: TGTGCCAGCAGTGGGACTAGCGGCGGGGAGACCCAGTACTTC. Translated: CASSGTSGGETQYF.

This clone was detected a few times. CDR3 loop: CASSQRTGYGYTF. The CDR3 DNA follows: TGCGCCAGCAGCCAAAGGACAGGGTATGGCTACACCTTC. This sequence joins TRBV4-1 and TRBJ1-2, with TRBD1 matching 8 bases. V was pared by 2 bases and J by 5 bases, with 1 base of the junction left unmatched. CDR3 length: 13 residues. Germline lookup yields CDR1 MGHRA and CDR2 YSYEKL.

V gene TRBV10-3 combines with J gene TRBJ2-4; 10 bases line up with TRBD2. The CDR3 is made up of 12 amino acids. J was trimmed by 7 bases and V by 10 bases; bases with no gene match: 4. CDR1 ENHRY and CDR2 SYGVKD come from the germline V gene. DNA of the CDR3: TGTGCCACCAGCGGGGGGGGTAACATTCAGTACTTC. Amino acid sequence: CATSGGGNIQYF.

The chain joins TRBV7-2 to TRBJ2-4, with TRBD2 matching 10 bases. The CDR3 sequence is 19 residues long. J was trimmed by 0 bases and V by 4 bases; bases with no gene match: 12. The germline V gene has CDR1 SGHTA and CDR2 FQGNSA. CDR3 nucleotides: TGTGCCAGCAGCTCTGTAGCGGGAGGCGTCTGGGAAGCCAAAAACATTCAGTACTTC. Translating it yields CASSSVAGGVWEAKNIQYF. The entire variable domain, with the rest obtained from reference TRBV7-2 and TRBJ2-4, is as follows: GAGVSQSPSNKVTEKGKDVELRCDPISGHTALYWYRQSLGQGLEFLIYFQGNSAPDKSGLPSDRFSAERTGGSVSTLTIQRTQQEDSAVYLCASSSVAGGVWEAKNIQYFGAGTRLSVL.

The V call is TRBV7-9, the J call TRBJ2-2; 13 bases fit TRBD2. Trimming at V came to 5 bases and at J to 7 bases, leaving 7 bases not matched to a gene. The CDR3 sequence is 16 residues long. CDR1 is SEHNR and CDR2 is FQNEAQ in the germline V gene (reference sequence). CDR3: CASSRLAGGPGGELFF. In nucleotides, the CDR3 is TGTGCCAGCAGCCGACTAGCGGGAGGACCTGGCGGGGAGCTGTTTTTT.

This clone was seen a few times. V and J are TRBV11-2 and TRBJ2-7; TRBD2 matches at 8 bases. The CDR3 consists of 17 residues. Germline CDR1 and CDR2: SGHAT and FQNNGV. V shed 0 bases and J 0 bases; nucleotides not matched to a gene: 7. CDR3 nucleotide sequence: TGTGCCAGCAGCTTAGACCTAAGCGGGAGTGTCTCCTACGAGCAGTACTTC. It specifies CASSLDLSGSVSYEQYF.

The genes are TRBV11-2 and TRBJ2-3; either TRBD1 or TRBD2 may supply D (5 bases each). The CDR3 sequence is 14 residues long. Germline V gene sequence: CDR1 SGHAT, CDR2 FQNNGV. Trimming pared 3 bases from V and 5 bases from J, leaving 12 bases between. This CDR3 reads CASSFGGVKDTQYF. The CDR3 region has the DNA TGTGCCAGCAGCTTTGGGGGAGTCAAAGATACGCAGTATTTT.

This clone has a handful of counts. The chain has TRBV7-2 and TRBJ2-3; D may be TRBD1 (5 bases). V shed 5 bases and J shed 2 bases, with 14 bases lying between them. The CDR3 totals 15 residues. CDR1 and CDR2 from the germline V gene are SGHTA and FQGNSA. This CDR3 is CASSPFGRVTDTQYF. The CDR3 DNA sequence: TGTGCCAGCAGCCCATTCGGCAGGGTCACAGATACGCAGTATTTT.

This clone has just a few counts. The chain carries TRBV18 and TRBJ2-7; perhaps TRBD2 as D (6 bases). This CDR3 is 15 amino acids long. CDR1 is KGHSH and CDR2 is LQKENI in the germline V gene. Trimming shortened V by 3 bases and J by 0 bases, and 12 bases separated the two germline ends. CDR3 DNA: TGTGCCAGCTCACCTCCCGTAGCGGCCTCCTACGAGCAGTACTTC. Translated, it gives CASSPPVAASYEQYF.

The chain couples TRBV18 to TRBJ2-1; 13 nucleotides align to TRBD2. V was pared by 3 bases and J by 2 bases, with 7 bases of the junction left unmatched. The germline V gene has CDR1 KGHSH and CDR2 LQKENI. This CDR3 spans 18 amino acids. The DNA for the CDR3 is TGTGCCAGCTCACCCATAGGACTAGCGGGAGTGACCTACAATGAGCAGTTCTTC. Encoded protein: CASSPIGLAGVTYNEQFF.

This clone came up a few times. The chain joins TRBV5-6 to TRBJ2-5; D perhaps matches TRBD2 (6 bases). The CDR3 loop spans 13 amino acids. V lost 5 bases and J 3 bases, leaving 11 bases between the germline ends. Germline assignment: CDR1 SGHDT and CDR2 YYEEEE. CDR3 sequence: CASREWGEETQYF. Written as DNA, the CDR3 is TGTGCCAGCAGGGAGTGGGGGGAAGAGACCCAGTACTTC.